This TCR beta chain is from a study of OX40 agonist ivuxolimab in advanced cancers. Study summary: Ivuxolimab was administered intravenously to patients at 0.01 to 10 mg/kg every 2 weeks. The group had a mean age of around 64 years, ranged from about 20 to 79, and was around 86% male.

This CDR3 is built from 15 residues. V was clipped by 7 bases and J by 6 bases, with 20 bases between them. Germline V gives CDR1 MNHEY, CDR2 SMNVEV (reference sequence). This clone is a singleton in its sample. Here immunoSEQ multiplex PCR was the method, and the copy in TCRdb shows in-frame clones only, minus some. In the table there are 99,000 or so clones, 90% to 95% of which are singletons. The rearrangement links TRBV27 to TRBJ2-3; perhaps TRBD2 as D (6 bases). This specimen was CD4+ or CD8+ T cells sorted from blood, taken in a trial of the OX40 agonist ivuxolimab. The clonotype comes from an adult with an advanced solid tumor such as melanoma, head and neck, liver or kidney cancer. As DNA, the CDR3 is TGTGCCAGCAACCCAAAAACGCTGGGGAGGGATACGCAGTATTTT. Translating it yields CASNPKTLGRDTQYF.